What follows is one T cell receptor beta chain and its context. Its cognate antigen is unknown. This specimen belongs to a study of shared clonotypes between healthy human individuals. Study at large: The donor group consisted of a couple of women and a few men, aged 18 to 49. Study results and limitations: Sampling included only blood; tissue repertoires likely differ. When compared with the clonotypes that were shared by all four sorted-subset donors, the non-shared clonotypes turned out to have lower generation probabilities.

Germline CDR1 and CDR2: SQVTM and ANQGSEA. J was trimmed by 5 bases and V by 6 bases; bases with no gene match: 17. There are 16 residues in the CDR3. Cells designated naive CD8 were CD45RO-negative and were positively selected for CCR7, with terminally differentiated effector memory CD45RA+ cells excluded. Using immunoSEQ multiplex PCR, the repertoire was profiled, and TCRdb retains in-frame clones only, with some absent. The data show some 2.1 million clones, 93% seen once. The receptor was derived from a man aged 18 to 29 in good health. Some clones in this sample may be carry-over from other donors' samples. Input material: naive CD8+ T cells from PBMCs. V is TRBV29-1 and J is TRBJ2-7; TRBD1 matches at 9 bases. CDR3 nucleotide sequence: TGCAGCGTCTTCGACGGGACAGGGATCCGCTGGGACGAGCAGTACTTC. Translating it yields CSVFDGTGIRWDEQYF.